This T cell receptor beta chain was sequenced during a study of T cells in Graves' hyperthyroidism and ophthalmopathy. Across the whole study: Once the initial diagnosis was made, peripheral blood was obtained before any treatment.

The ends were cut back, 0 bases at V and 9 bases at J, with 6 bases in the middle. CDR3 size: 11 residues. Per germline, CDR1 SGHRS and CDR2 YFSETQ. This clonotype has a count of ten or more. TCR beta CDR3 sequences were amplified from RNA transcripts. Researchers ran a first-round RT-PCR on the TCR CDR3 using the HTBI primer set. TCRdb fed the multiplex PCR reads into MiXCR, producing one record per CDR3 protein. Among around 350,000 distinct CDR3 sequences listed, 15% were seen once. Among ophthalmopathy patients, the Clinical Activity Score reached at least 3, the NOSPECS grade reached at least 4, and duration remained under 3 months. Thyroid ultrasound, orbital computed tomography, clinical symptoms, and serum thyroxine and TRAb underpinned diagnoses.

Source material: blood. The source is a woman in her fifties or sixties with Graves' ophthalmopathy. The chain has TRBV5-1 and TRBJ2-5; D might be TRBD1 (5 bases). The CDR3, as DNA: TGCGCCAGCAGCTTGGAAGGGGCCCAGTACTTC. It specifies CASSLEGAQYF.